The 30 T cell receptor beta chains presented below share a single source sample, sequenced in a study of blood T cell repertoires in COVID-19. Method: immunoSEQ multiplex PCR; TCRdb's copy keeps in-frame clones and lacks some. The table has tens of thousands of clones, over 65% seen once. The source material was peripheral blood. The receptors stem from a human donor in a cohort sampled during active COVID-19.

The V and J genes are TRBV20-1 and TRBJ1-1, with D perhaps matching TRBD1 (5 bases). Trimming stripped 1 base from V and 13 bases from J, with 10 bases between. This CDR3 comprises 10 residues. CDR1 and CDR2 from the germline V gene are DFQATT and SNEGSKA (reference sequence). The CDR3 region has the DNA TGCAGTGCTAGAGCAGGGAAGGATTTCTTT. It codes for CSARAGKDFF.

The gene calls are TRBV9 and TRBJ2-2; 15 positions match TRBD2. Unmatched junction bases numbered 6, after V lost 4 bases and J lost 5 bases. The CDR3 extends over 17 amino acids. The germline V gene has CDR1 SGDLS and CDR2 YYNGEE. The CDR3 DNA reads as TGTGCCAGCAGCCCCGGACTAGCGGGGGGGAGGACCGGGGAGCTGTTTTTT. Residues: CASSPGLAGGRTGELFF.

V and J are TRBV7-9 and TRBJ2-7; D is perhaps TRBD1 (5 bases). V was shortened by 3 bases and J by 9 bases, with 18 bases between the two germline ends. Germline V lookup: CDR1 SEHNR, CDR2 FQNEAQ (reference sequence). The CDR3 covers 14 residues. This CDR3 reads CASSFAEGVPRQYF. CDR3 in DNA: TGTGCCAGCAGCTTTGCAGAAGGGGTCCCACGGCAGTACTTC.

The CDR3 DNA reads as TGTGCCAGCAGCCAAGATCAGACAGGGATGCTTAGCAATCAGCCCCAGCATTTT. This sequence encodes CASSQDQTGMLSNQPQHF. The chain is built from TRBV3-1 (or the pseudogene TRBV3-2) and TRBJ1-5, with 7 nucleotides matching TRBD1. The V gene's germline CDR1 is LGHDT and CDR2 YNNKEL (reference sequence). V dropped 0 bases and J dropped 0; count of bases not matched to a gene: 8. CDR3 length equals 18 residues.

The chain is built from TRBV7-3 and TRBJ2-1; 8 bases are a match to TRBD1. V shed 3 bases, J shed 2 bases, and the junction held 3 bases outside the gene matches. Per germline, CDR1 SGHTA and CDR2 FQGTGA. The CDR3 consists of 15 residues. The CDR3 DNA reads as TGTGCCAGCAGCTTCACACAGGGGGCCTACAATGAGCAGTTCTTC. It codes for CASSFTQGAYNEQFF.

V is TRBV6-6 and J is TRBJ2-6, with TRBD1 matching over 8 bases. This CDR3 comprises 17 residues. Germline-derived CDR1 and CDR2 are MNHNY and SVGAGI (reference sequence). J gave up 6 bases and V 5 bases, and 12 bases lay outside the gene matches. DNA of the CDR3: TGTGCCAGCAGTCCGGGACAGGCTTCCTTGTCGGCCAACGTCCTGACTTTC. This translates into CASSPGQASLSANVLTF.

The V and J genes are TRBV15 and TRBJ2-1; D is uncertain. The germline V gene encodes CDR1 LNHNV and CDR2 YYDKDF (reference sequence). V was shortened by 2 bases and J by 0 bases, with 5 bases between the two germline ends. The CDR3 is 14 amino acids. The CDR3 loop is CATSRLSSYNEQFF. The CDR3 DNA follows: TGTGCCACCAGCAGACTGAGCTCCTACAATGAGCAGTTCTTC.

The chain joins TRBV5-1 to TRBJ2-1, with 7 bases matching TRBD2. In germline, CDR1 is SGHRS, CDR2 YFSETQ. V gave up 5 bases and J gave up 5 bases; unmatched junction bases: 7. The CDR3 extends over 14 amino acids. DNA for the CDR3: TGCGCCAGCAGTGGGCAGGGAGGGGACAATGAGCAGTTCTTC. It is translated as CASSGQGGDNEQFF. The whole variable domain, filled in from reference TRBV5-1 and TRBJ2-1, reads KAGVTQTPRYLIKTRGQQVTLSCSPISGHRSVSWYQQTPGQGLQFLFEYFSETQRNKGNFPGRFSGRQFSNSRSEMNVSTLELGDSALYLCASSGQGGDNEQFFGPGTRLTVL.

V gene TRBV7-9 combines with J gene TRBJ2-1; D is possibly TRBD1 (5 bases). V lost 3 bases and J lost 0, with 9 bases in between. The CDR3 consists of 15 residues. Germline CDR1 SEHNR, CDR2 FQNEAQ (reference sequence). The CDR3: CASSFSGPSYNEQFF. The CDR3 DNA reads as TGTGCCAGCAGCTTTTCAGGGCCCTCCTACAATGAGCAGTTCTTC.

This clone was seen a single time. The V and J genes are TRBV6-6 and TRBJ1-2, with 9 positions matching TRBD1. This CDR3 has 14 amino acids. V trimming: 6 bases; J trimming: 7 bases; junction bases outside the gene matches: 9. Germline V gene sequence: CDR1 MNHNY, CDR2 SVGAGI (reference sequence). The CDR3 DNA is TGTGCCAGCAGAACAGGGGGCGCAGCCCCTGGCTACACCTTC. As protein: CASRTGGAAPGYTF.

Only a few counts were recorded for this clone. CDR3 DNA sequence: TGCGCCAGCAGCCCGGGGACAGTTGCCTACGAGCAGTACTTC. Amino acids: CASSPGTVAYEQYF. The V and J genes are TRBV5-1 and TRBJ2-7; TRBD1 agrees at 7 bases. J gave up 2 bases and V 4 bases, and 6 bases lay outside the gene matches. Germline V CDR1 and CDR2: SGHRS, YFSETQ. This CDR3 contains 14 residues.

In the case of this clone: No DNA is shown, since the ends of the CDR3 on it are uncertain; the CDR3 is the one TCRdb lists. The rearrangement joins TRBV11-1 to TRBJ2-1; the D segment call TRBD2 is taken from the table without a DNA check. The germline CDR1 and CDR2 sequences are SGHAT and FQDESV (reference sequence). The CDR3 adds up to 16 amino acids, both ends counted. CDR3 amino acids: CASSLGLLDFGNEQFF.

The V gene is TRBV21-1, the J gene TRBJ1-4. TRBV21-1 is a pseudogene locus. This CDR3 is built from 16 residues. As DNA, the CDR3 is TGTGCCAGCACCACGGGGGGGGTGACGACTAATGAAAAACTGTTTTTT. The encoded protein is CASTTGGVTTNEKLFF.

The V call is TRBV5-4, the J call TRBJ2-7; D possibly corresponds to TRBD1 (7 bases). V lost 0 bases and J lost 4, with 14 bases in between. CDR1 and CDR2 from the germline V gene are SGHNT and YYREEE (reference sequence). The CDR3 extends over 15 amino acids. The CDR3 is CASSLVQGGIYEQYF. The CDR3 nucleotides read TGTGCCAGCAGCTTGGTGCAGGGGGGCATATACGAGCAGTACTTC.

V and J are TRBV3-1 (or the pseudogene TRBV3-2) and TRBJ2-7, with TRBD2 as a possible D gene (6 bases). The ends were cut back, 1 base at V and 8 bases at J, with 15 bases in the middle. Germline V lookup: CDR1 LGHDT, CDR2 YNNKEL (reference sequence). The CDR3 loop spans 14 amino acids. DNA for the CDR3: TGTGCCAGCAGCCAAGCGGAGTCGGGGGAAAAGCAGTACTTC. Protein sequence: CASSQAESGEKQYF.

The rearrangement uses TRBV27 and TRBJ1-6, with unresolved D. Trimming cost V 0 bases and J 10 bases, with 7 bases left between them. Germline assignment: CDR1 MNHEY and CDR2 SMNVEV (reference sequence). The CDR3 extends over 13 amino acids. The CDR3 is CASSLSSRSPLHF. CDR3 sequence (DNA): TGTGCCAGCAGTTTATCATCCCGGTCACCCCTCCACTTT.

The chain has TRBV11-1 and TRBJ2-3; 10 nucleotides match TRBD2. CDR3 size: 16 residues. Germline loops: CDR1 SGHAT, CDR2 FQDESV (reference sequence). The V segment lost 3 bases and the J segment 1 base; nucleotides outside the gene matches: 4. The CDR3 is CASSFLTSGGTDTQYF. Written as DNA, the CDR3 is TGTGCCAGCAGCTTTCTTACTAGCGGGGGCACAGATACGCAGTATTTT.

The J gene is TRBJ2-7, the V gene TRBV2; maybe TRBD1 (6 bases). Germline CDR1 SNHLY, CDR2 FYNNEI. The length of the CDR3 is 13 residues. Trimming took off 8 bases at V and 1 base at J, with 12 bases between the two ends. The CDR3 bases are TGTGCCAGCCTCCGGGACAATTCCTACGAGCAGTACTTC. Protein product: CASLRDNSYEQYF.

The V call is TRBV2, the J call TRBJ2-7; no firm D call. This CDR3 is 13 amino acids long. CDR1 is SNHLY, CDR2 FYNNEI, per germline. The V end was cut by 2 bases, the J end by 4 bases, with 9 bases between. Here the CDR3 reads CASSESVYYEQYF. The DNA of the CDR3 is TGTGCCAGCAGTGAATCAGTTTATTACGAGCAGTACTTC.

Concerning this clone itself: The germline gene is not matched at one end of the junction; a read error may be the cause. The chain couples TRBV7-2 to TRBJ2-7; D may be TRBD1 (5 bases). The germline CDR1 and CDR2 sequences are SGHTA and FQGNSA. CDR3 length equals 12 residues. CDR3 in DNA: TGTGCCAGCACCTTAGACAGCTACGAGCAGTACTTC. Translation gives CASTLDSYEQYF.

The chain carries TRBV29-1 and TRBJ2-7; possible D gene TRBD1, 6 bases. The CDR3 contains 12 residues. V was cut by 6 bases and J by 5 bases, with 14 bases left in between. Looked up from germline, CDR1 is SQVTM and CDR2 is ANQGSEA. This chain's CDR3 is CSVEGVSNEQYF. In DNA form, the CDR3 reads TGCAGCGTCGAGGGGGTGTCCAACGAGCAGTACTTC.

This chain links TRBV2 with TRBJ1-6; 8 bases are a match to TRBD1. Germline lookup yields CDR1 SNHLY and CDR2 FYNNEI. V was pared by 6 bases and J by 7 bases, with 5 bases of the junction left unmatched. CDR3 length equals 14 residues. CDR3: CASRDRTGNSPLHF. CDR3 nucleotides: TGTGCCAGCAGAGACAGGACAGGGAATTCACCCCTCCACTTT.

The rearrangement joins TRBV5-1 to TRBJ1-2; D may be TRBD1 (6 bases). The V gene lost 5 bases and the J gene lost 7 bases, with 12 bases spanning the gap. The CDR3 is made up of 12 amino acids. Per the germline V gene, CDR1 is SGHRS and CDR2 is YFSETQ. Written as DNA, the CDR3 is TGCGCCAGCAGTGGGGGGGCAGGTGGCTACACCTTC. Protein product: CASSGGAGGYTF.

The chain couples TRBV10-3 to TRBJ1-5; perhaps TRBD1 as D (6 bases). Germline CDR1 reads ENHRY; CDR2 reads SYGVKD. Trimming removed 4 bases at V and 0 bases at J, with 10 bases between. The CDR3 extends over 15 amino acids. DNA for the CDR3: TGTGCCATCAGTGGAGGACAGAATAGCAATCAGCCCCAGCATTTT. Translated: CAISGGQNSNQPQHF.

The chain carries TRBV6-2 or TRBV6-3 and TRBJ2-4, with 10 bases fitting TRBD2. This CDR3 spans 19 amino acids. From germline, CDR1 is MNHEY and CDR2 SVGEGT. V gave up 5 bases and J gave up 0 bases; unmatched junction bases: 13. CDR3 DNA: TGTGCCAGCAGTCCCCCGGGAATAGCGGGGGGTCTAGCCAAAAACATTCAGTACTTC. Encoded protein: CASSPPGIAGGLAKNIQYF.

The chain combines TRBV12-5 with TRBJ2-7, with TRBD2 identical over 8 bases. V lost 5 bases to trimming and J lost 0 bases; unmatched junction nucleotides: 9. The germline V gene encodes CDR1 LGHNT and CDR2 FRNRAP. There are 16 residues in the CDR3. CDR3 DNA sequence: TGTGCTAGTGGTCGGGGGGGGACCCTGAGCTCCTACGAGCAGTACTTC. This sequence encodes CASGRGGTLSSYEQYF.

This rearrangement joins TRBV5-1 to TRBJ1-1; D is ambiguous. From germline, CDR1 is SGHRS and CDR2 YFSETQ. The germline V and J ends were trimmed by 9 bases and 0 bases, with 12 bases remaining between them. The CDR3 spans 13 residues. The DNA for the CDR3 is TGCGCCACCCGCGGCAGCATGAACACTGAAGCTTTCTTT. Translating gives CATRGSMNTEAFF. The full variable domain, with the rest looked up from reference TRBV5-1 and TRBJ1-1, is KAGVTQTPRYLIKTRGQQVTLSCSPISGHRSVSWYQQTPGQGLQFLFEYFSETQRNKGNFPGRFSGRQFSNSRSEMNVSTLELGDSALYLCATRGSMNTEAFFGQGTRLTVV.

V and J are TRBV11-3 and TRBJ2-7; 7 nucleotides align to TRBD1. V dropped 8 bases and J dropped 5; count of bases not matched to a gene: 9. CDR3 size: 13 residues. The germline V gene encodes CDR1 SGHNT and CDR2 YENEEA. In DNA, the CDR3 is TGTGCCAGCGGAACCAGGGACAGTCACGAGCAGTACTTC. Its translation: CASGTRDSHEQYF.

The V and J genes are TRBV19 and TRBJ2-7; weak D call: TRBD2 (7 bases). V was clipped by 5 bases and J by 0 bases, with 14 bases between them. Germline CDR1 reads LNHDA; CDR2 reads SQIVND (reference sequence). This CDR3 contains 15 residues. The CDR3 DNA sequence: TGTGCCAGTAGTGGGGGGGCGGATAGCTCCTACGAGCAGTACTTC. Translating it yields CASSGGADSSYEQYF.

V usage is TRBV29-1 and J usage is TRBJ2-7; 10 bases are a match to TRBD1. After removal of 6 bases from V and 5 bases from J, the junction contained 4 bases not matched to a gene. CDR3 size: 12 residues. CDR1 SQVTM and CDR2 ANQGSEA come from the germline V gene. The CDR3 loop reads CSVETGGHEQYF. In DNA, the CDR3 is TGCAGCGTCGAGACAGGGGGCCACGAGCAGTACTTC.